This entry concerns a single TCR beta chain. The data were obtained in a study of blood T cell repertoires in COVID-19. The repertoire was sequenced with immunoSEQ multiplex PCR; TCRdb's copy has only in-frame clones and lacks some. The profile shows 160,000 or so clones, around three quarters of them singletons. Germline V gene lookup returns CDR1 SEHNR and CDR2 FQNEAQ (reference sequence). CDR3 size: 12 residues. With 3 bases removed from V and 10 bases from J, the gap between germline ends came to 7 bases. The sequence came from a man in his sixties or seventies with active or convalescent COVID-19. The chain couples TRBV7-9 to TRBJ1-6; TRBD1 might be the D (5 bases). Input material: peripheral blood. The DNA for the CDR3 is TGTGCCAGCAGCTTGGGGGGATCACCCCTCCACTTT. As protein: CASSLGGSPLHF.